This TCR beta chain was found in a study of cytomegalovirus exposure and HLA in healthy donors. This CDR3 is 15 amino acids long. Germline-derived CDR1 and CDR2 are KGHSH and LQKENI. Study conclusions and caveats: For most TCR beta V segments, an earlier analysis put the productive rate at about 87% or about 30% of the time. Later analysis placed DRB1 highest and HLA-C lowest in TCR association rates, which differed by HLA locus.

PCR used 60 Vbeta primers and 13 Jbeta primers. Sequencing used immunoSEQ multiplex PCR; TCRdb keeps in-frame clones, though not all of them. In the table there are 150,000 to 190,000 clones, roughly 84% of which are singletons. In regard to this clone: Its specificity is not known.

This TCR was sampled from a woman in her late teens or twenties in good health and CMV-seronegative. Sequencing was done on a sample of PBMCs. The chain links TRBV18 to TRBJ2-5, with 7 positions matching TRBD1. The J call is in doubt because the DNA end fits TRBJ2-7 better. The CDR3 sequence: CASSPRQGSSYEQYF. CDR3 DNA sequence: TGTGCCAGCTCGCCTCGACAGGGTAGCTCCTACGAGCAGTACTTC.